This T cell receptor beta chain was documented in a study of blood T cell repertoires in COVID-19. V shed 6 bases and J shed 2 bases, with 24 bases lying between them. CDR3 size: 18 residues. CDR1 SGDLS and CDR2 YYNGEE come from the germline V gene. TCRdb's table, derived via immunoSEQ multiplex PCR, lists solely in-frame clones and lacks some. The sample lists 200,000 or so clones, approximately 83% seen once, with approximately 7.9% in the top ten. Donors were grouped by their self-reported clinical history. The chain uses TRBV9 and TRBJ2-1; tentatively, D is TRBD2 (5 bases). The sequenced sample consisted of PBMCs or T cells enriched from blood (not recorded which). This sequence originates from a man aged 40-50 years who had recovered from COVID-19. This chain's CDR3 is CASTPRFSSFDTYNEQFF. CDR3 DNA sequence: TGTGCCAGCACCCCGAGATTCTCTAGCTTCGATACCTACAATGAGCAGTTCTTC.